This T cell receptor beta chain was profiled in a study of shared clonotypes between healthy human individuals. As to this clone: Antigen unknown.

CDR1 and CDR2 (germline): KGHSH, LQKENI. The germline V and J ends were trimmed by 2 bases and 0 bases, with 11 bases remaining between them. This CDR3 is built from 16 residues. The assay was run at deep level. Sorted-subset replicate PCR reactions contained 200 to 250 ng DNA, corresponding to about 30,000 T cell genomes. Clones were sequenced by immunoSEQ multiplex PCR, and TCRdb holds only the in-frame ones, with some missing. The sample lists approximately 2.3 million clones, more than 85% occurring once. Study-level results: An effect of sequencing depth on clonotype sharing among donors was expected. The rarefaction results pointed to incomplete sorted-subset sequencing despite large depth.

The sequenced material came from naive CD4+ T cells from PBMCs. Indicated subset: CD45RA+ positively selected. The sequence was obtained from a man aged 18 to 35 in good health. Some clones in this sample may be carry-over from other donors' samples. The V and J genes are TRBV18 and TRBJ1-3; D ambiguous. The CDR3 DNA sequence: TGTGCCAGCTCACCATACACCACCAGCTCTGGAAACACCATATATTTT. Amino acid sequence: CASSPYTTSSGNTIYF.